Given below is one T cell receptor (beta chain) in context. What this receptor recognizes is not known. No base quality values were provided; no much bigger clone lies one nucleotide off. V drops 2 bases and J drops 6 bases, leaving 11 bases in between. Inclusive of the bounding cysteine and phenylalanine, the CDR3 is 13 residues long. Only the CDR3 portion is preserved as DNA: 39 bases, with reading frame beginning at the first base. From a lookup of the germline V gene (reference sequence), CDR1 and CDR2 are WNHNN and SYGVQD. Using the deep immunoSEQ assay, multiplex PCR amplified TCR CDR3 regions from genomic DNA. For each cell subset, the extracted genomic DNA was distributed evenly across all wells of several immunoSEQ 96-well plates, and each plate served as one replicate. For sorted subsets, 150 to 200 ng genomic DNA, equal to some 28,000 T cell genomes, was loaded into each replicate PCR. Purified libraries were measured with a Qubit 3.0 fluorometer, size-checked on a Bioanalyzer 2100, and measured again with the KAPA Library Quantification kit. Every immunoSEQ 96-well plate was sequenced on a dedicated single-read 150-cycle Illumina NextSeq 550 flow cell. The original pipeline was this. The immunoSEQ output contained only junctional sequences without quality scores, so filtering could not match that applied to full-length reads. Sequences were annotated with PyIR, a Python wrapper for IgBLAST v1.9, using IMGT germline references to assign V/J genes and CDR3. Any read was removed if the V/J assignment was weak (E-value above 1e-6), the CDR3 was missing, or the read contained stop codons, out-of-frame junctions, or ambiguous translated residues. V3J clonotypes were defined as sequences sharing an identical inferred V gene, J gene, and CDR3 amino acid sequence. The percentage overlap between two repertoires was calculated by dividing the number of shared unique clonotypes by the size of the smaller repertoire. Three approaches were used to assess repertoire richness: RTK rarefaction, the Chao1 estimator, and Recon v2.1 estimates of unobserved clonotypes. Generation probabilities were computed with OLGA for all TCRbeta clonotypes obtained by the gDNA method from a few donors. In TCRdb, the immuneACCESS table is reduced to in-frame sequences with V and J assigned. These tables do not hold every clone; where another copy was compared, an unresolved V gene accounts for under half, and the others remain unexplained. V and J calls and clone size are given by that table; D and trimming were obtained from the DNA. The sample includes a few hundred thousand clones, with just over 95% observed a single time. Of the sample, around 0.32% falls within the top ten clones.

This record belongs to a study of shared clonotypes between healthy human individuals (dated by TCRdb to 2019 to 2021). With respect to the entire study: A couple of women and three men aged 18 to 49 years were included in the cohort. Per donor, three plates each were used for CD4 naive and CD4 memory, two for CD8 naive, and one for CD8 memory. Between about 0.94 and 8.9 billion PBMCs per donor were obtained by leukapheresis. The study deeply sequenced blood TCR repertoires of several healthy adults to estimate repertoire size and the extent of clonotype sharing between individuals. To increase sequencing depth and limit assay-specific biases, TCR repertoire library preparation and sequencing were carried out by different laboratories using diverse techniques.

Study-wide conclusions, independent of this receptor: Naive subsets generally had larger estimated clonotype richness than memory subsets. When a handful of donors were compared, the shared fraction of clonotypes was 5% to 6.5% for naive CD4, roughly 3.4% for naive CD8, 2.3% for memory CD4, and less than 0.45% for memory CD8. Based on pairwise subsampling, the degree of clonotype sharing among donors was expected to be affected by sequencing depth. Sampling was limited to blood, and TCR repertoires in tissue likely differ from TCR repertoires in blood. Because the study included only a small number of donors, the genetic and exposure-history diversity represented was limited. Even with the large sequencing depth, rarefaction of the sorted-subset datasets indicated that sequencing was incomplete. Clonotypes shared by all four sorted-subset donors showed higher generation probabilities than non-shared clonotypes.

Donors were healthy HIV-negative adults with no recently reported acute infections or vaccinations. Every donor was a Caucasian adult living in Nashville, Tennessee, USA. CD8 memory samples combined magnetically selected CD45RO+ cells with CCR7-negative CD45RA+ effector memory (TemRA) cells. Blood was collected by leukapheresis, and PBMCs were isolated by Ficoll-Histopaque density gradient centrifugation and then cryopreserved in liquid nitrogen vapor phase. Analytical flow cytometry was used to check the purity and quantity of every magnetically sorted T cell population. Genomic DNA was isolated from each sorted fraction and quantified by UV absorbance on a Nanodrop 2000c.

The sequence is built from TRBV10-1 and TRBJ2-7, with the D gene too uncertain to name. This receptor was obtained from a man aged 25-40 years in good health. Material: memory CD8+ T cells sorted from blood. In light of the paper, this sample's cell subset or site label describes: CD45RO+ cells pooled with CCR7-negative TemRA cells. The nucleotide sequence reads as follows: TGCGCCAGCAGTGAGAGGGTAGCTGGCGAGCAGTACTTC. It specifies CASSERVAGEQYF.